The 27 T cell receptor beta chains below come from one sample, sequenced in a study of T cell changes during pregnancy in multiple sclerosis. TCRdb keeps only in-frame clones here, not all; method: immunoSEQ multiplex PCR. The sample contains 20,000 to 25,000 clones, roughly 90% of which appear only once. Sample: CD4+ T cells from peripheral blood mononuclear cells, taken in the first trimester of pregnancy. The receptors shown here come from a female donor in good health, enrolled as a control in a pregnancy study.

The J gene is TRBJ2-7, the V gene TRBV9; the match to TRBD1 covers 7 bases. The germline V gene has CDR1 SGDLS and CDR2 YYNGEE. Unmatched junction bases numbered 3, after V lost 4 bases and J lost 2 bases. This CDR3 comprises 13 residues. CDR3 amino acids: CASSTGTAYEQYF. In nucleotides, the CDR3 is TGTGCCAGCAGCACCGGGACAGCCTACGAGCAGTACTTC.

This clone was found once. The CDR3 DNA sequence: TGTGCCAGCAGCGCCAGCGGGGGGGCGGCGGAGACCCAGTACTTC. It is translated as CASSASGGAAETQYF. The genes are TRBV9 and TRBJ2-5, with 10 bases lining up with TRBD2. Germline-derived CDR1 and CDR2 are SGDLS and YYNGEE. The CDR3 has 15 amino acids. J was trimmed by 5 bases and V by 3 bases; bases with no gene match: 7. The full variable domain, its missing parts supplied by reference TRBV9 and TRBJ2-5, is DSGVTQTPKHLITATGQRVTLRCSPRSGDLSVYWYQQSLDQGLQFLIQYYNGEERAKGNILERFSAQQFPDLHSELNLSSLELGDSALYFCASSASGGAAETQYFGPGTRLLVL.

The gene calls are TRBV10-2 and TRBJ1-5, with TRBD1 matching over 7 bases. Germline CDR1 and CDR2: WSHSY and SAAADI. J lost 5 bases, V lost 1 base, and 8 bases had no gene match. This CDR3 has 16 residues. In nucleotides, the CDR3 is TGCGCCAGCAGTGAGTATCGACAGGGTGATCATCAGCCCCAGCATTTT. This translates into CASSEYRQGDHQPQHF.

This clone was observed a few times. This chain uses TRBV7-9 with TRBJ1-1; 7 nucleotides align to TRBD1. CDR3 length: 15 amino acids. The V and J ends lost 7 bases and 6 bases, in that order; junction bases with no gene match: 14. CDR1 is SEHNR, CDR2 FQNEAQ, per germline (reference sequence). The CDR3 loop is CASTMDGTAGPEAFF. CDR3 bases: TGTGCCAGCACCATGGACGGGACAGCAGGTCCTGAAGCTTTCTTT.

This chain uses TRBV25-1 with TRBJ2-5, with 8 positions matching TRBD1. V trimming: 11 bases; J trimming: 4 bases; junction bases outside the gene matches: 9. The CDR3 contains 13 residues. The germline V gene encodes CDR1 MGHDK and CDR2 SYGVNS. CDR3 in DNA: TGTGCCTCGGGACAGGTCGAATTAGAGACCCAGTACTTC. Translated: CASGQVELETQYF.

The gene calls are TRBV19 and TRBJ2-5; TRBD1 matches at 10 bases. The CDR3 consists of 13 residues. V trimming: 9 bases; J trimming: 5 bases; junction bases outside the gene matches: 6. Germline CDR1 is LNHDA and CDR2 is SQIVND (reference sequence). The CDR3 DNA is TGTGCCAGCGGACAGGGGGATGGGGAGACCCAGTACTTC. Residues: CASGQGDGETQYF.

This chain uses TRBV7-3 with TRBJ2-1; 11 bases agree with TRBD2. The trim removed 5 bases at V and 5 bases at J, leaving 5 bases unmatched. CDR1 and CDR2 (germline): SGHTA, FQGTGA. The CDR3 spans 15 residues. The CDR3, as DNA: TGTGCCAGCAGCACTACTAGCGGGGGTCACAATGAGCAGTTCTTC. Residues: CASSTTSGGHNEQFF.

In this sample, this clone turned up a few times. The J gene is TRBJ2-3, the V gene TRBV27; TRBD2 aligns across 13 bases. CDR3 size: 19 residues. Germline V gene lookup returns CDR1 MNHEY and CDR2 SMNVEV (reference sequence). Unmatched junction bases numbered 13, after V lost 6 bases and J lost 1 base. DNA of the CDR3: TGTGCCAGCAGACGGACTAGCGGGAGAACGGTGAGGGGCACAGATACGCAGTATTTT. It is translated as CASRRTSGRTVRGTDTQYF.

This chain's CDR3 is CASSQSLDRDTEAFF. The CDR3 bases are TGCGCCAGCAGCCAAAGCCTGGACAGGGACACTGAAGCTTTCTTT. This chain uses TRBV4-3 with TRBJ1-1; TRBD1 matches 8 bases. The ends lost 2 bases at V and 3 bases at J; junction bases unmatched: 5. Germline V gene sequence: CDR1 LGHNA, CDR2 YSLEER. The CDR3 contains 15 residues.

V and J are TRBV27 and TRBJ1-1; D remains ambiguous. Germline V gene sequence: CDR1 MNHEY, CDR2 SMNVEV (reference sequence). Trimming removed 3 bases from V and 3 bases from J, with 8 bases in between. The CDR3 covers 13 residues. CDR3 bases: TGTGCCAGCAGTTTCGGAGGGTACACTGAAGCTTTCTTT. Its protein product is CASSFGGYTEAFF.

CDR3 in DNA: TGTGCCAGCTCACAGAGGACTGCCCTCGGGGCCAACGTCCTGACTTTC. Protein: CASSQRTALGANVLTF. This sequence joins TRBV18 and TRBJ2-6; a possible D gene is TRBD2 (5 bases). With 4 bases removed from V and 4 bases from J, the gap between germline ends came to 14 bases. This CDR3 has 16 amino acids. From germline, CDR1 is KGHSH and CDR2 LQKENI. Full variable domain (rest looked up from reference TRBV18 and TRBJ2-6): NAGVMQNPRHLVRRRGQEARLRCSPMKGHSHVYWYRQLPEEGLKFMVYLQKENIIDESGMPKERFSAEFPKEGPSILRIQQVVRGDSAAYFCASSQRTALGANVLTFGAGSRLTVL.

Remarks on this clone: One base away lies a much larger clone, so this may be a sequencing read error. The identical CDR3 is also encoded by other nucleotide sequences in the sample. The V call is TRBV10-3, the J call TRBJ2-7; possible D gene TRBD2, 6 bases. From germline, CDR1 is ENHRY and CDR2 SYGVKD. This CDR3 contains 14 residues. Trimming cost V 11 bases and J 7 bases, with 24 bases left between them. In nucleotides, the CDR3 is TGTGCCCTTTCTTCGTCCAGCGGGTCTTATGAGCAGTACTTC. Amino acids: CALSSSSGSYEQYF.

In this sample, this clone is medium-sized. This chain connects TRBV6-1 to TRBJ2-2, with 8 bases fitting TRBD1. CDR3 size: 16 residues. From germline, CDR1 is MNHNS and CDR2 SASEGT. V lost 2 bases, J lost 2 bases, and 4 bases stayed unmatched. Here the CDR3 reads CASSEPPGGNTGELFF. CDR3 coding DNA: TGTGCCAGCAGTGAACCCCCAGGGGGCAACACCGGGGAGCTGTTTTTT.

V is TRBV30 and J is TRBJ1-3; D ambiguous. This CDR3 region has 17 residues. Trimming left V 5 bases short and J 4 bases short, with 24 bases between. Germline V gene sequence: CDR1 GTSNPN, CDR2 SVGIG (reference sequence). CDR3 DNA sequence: TGTGCCTGGGTCCCGCCGGGAGCGGCGCATGTCGGAAACACCATATATTTT. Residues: CAWVPPGAAHVGNTIYF.

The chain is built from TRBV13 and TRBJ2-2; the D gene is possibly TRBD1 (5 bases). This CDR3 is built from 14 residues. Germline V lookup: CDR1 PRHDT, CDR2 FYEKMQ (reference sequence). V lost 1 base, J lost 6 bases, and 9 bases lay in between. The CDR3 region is CASSLVWGAGELFF. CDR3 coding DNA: TGTGCCAGCAGCTTAGTTTGGGGCGCCGGGGAGCTGTTTTTT.

The CDR3 reads CASSFTGRVHRNTEAFF. Here the CDR3 DNA reads TGCGCCAGCAGCTTCACCGGGCGGGTTCACCGGAACACTGAAGCTTTCTTT. V usage is TRBV5-1 and J usage is TRBJ1-1; D is undetermined. The CDR3 covers 17 residues. The V end lost 2 bases, the J end lost 1 base, and 18 bases lay between the germline ends. The V gene's germline CDR1 is SGHRS and CDR2 YFSETQ.

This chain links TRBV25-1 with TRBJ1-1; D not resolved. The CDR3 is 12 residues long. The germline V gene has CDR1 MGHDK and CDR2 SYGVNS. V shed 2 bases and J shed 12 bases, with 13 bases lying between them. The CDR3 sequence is CASSENWAKPFF. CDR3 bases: TGTGCCAGCAGTGAAAATTGGGCAAAGCCTTTCTTT.

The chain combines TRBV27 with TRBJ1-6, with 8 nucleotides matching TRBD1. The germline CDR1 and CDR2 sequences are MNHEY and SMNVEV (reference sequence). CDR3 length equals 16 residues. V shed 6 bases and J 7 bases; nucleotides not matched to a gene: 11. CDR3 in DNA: TGTGCCAGCAGGTCAGGGACAGGCGTACGGAATTCACCCCTCCACTTT. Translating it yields CASRSGTGVRNSPLHF.

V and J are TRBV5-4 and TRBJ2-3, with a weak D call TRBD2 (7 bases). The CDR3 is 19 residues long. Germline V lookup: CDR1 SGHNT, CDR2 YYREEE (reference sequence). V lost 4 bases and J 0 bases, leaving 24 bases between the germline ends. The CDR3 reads CASSRLGGGPLGSTDTQYF. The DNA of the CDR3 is TGTGCCAGCAGCAGACTGGGGGGGGGCCCACTCGGGAGCACAGATACGCAGTATTTT.

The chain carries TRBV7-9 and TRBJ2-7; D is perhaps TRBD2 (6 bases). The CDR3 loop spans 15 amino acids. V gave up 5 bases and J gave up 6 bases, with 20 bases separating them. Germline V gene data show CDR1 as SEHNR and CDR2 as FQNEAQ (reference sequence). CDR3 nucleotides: TGTGCCAGCAGCCCCTCCGGGAGATTTAACTTCGAGCAGTACTTC. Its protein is CASSPSGRFNFEQYF.

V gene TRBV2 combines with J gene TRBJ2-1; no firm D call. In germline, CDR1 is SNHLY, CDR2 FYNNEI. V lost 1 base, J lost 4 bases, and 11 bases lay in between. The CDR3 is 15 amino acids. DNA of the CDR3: TGTGCCAGCAGTGAAGTCCAGCGTGGGTACAATGAGCAGTTCTTC. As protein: CASSEVQRGYNEQFF.

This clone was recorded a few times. CDR3 region: CASSPLQGKDYGYTF. In nucleotides, the CDR3 is TGTGCCAGCAGCCCCCTTCAGGGGAAGGACTATGGCTACACCTTC. This chain joins TRBV11-2 and TRBJ1-2; D is possibly TRBD1 (6 bases). The CDR3 extends over 15 amino acids. Trimming removed 5 bases at V and 3 bases at J, with 16 bases between. Per the germline V gene, CDR1 is SGHAT and CDR2 is FQNNGV.

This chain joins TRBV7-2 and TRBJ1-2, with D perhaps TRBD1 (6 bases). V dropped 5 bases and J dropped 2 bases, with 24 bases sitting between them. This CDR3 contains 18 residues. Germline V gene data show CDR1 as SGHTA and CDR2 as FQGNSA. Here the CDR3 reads CASSQSTSGGRINYGYTF. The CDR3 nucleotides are TGTGCCAGCAGCCAATCCACCTCGGGGGGGCGGATCAACTATGGCTACACCTTC.

This chain's CDR3 is CASSGAGTGNTGELFF. The CDR3 region has the DNA TGTGCCAGCAGCGGAGCCGGGACAGGGAACACCGGGGAGCTGTTTTTT. The chain employs TRBV2 and TRBJ2-2; the match to TRBD1 covers 8 bases. Per the germline V gene, CDR1 is SNHLY and CDR2 is FYNNEI. Unmatched junction bases numbered 7, after V lost 6 bases and J lost 1 base. This CDR3 contains 16 residues.

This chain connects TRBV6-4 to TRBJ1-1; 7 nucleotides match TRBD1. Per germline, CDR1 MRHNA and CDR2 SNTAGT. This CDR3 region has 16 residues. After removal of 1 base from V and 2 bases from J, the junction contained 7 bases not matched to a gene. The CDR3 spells CASSDFTGTANTEAFF. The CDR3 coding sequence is TGTGCCAGCAGTGACTTTACCGGGACAGCAAACACTGAAGCTTTCTTT.

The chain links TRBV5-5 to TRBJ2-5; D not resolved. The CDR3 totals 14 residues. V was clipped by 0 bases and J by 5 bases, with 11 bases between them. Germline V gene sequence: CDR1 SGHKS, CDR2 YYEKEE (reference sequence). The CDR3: CASSLEVKRETQYF. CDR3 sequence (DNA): TGTGCCAGCAGCTTGGAGGTCAAGAGGGAGACCCAGTACTTC.

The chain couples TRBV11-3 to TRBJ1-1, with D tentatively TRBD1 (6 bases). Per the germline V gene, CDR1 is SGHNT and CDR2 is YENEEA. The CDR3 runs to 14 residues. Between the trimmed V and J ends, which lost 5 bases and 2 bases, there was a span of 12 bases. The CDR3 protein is CASSRGGGNTEAFF. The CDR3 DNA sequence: TGTGCCAGCAGCCGCGGGGGCGGAAACACTGAAGCTTTCTTT.